The 7 T cell receptor gamma chains reported below all come from one sample, sequenced in a study of human gamma delta and Vdelta1 T cells. TCRdb called clones anew from the PCR reads with CATT. The data show about 8,700 gamma-chain clones, about 47% seen once. These receptors have no known antigen. Sequenced material: Vdelta1 gamma-delta T cells from blood grown in culture (DOT cells). The source of these receptors is a human donor in good health.

This clone has only one observation. The V and J genes are TRGV2 and TRGJ1 or TRGJ2. CDR1 is EGSNGY and CDR2 is YDSYNSKV in the germline V gene. The V segment lost 0 bases and the J segment 7 bases; nucleotides outside the gene matches: 15. The CDR3 loop spans 16 amino acids. CDR3 sequence: CATWDGPNQGPYKKLF. The CDR3 DNA reads as TGTGCCACCTGGGACGGGCCGAATCAGGGTCCCTATAAGAAACTCTTT.

A remark on this clone: This may come from a read error, since a much larger clone is one base off. Other nucleotide sequences from this sample produce the same CDR3. J is TRGJP1 and V is TRGV8. CDR1 is VENAVY and CDR2 is YDSYNSRV in the germline V gene. This CDR3 has 13 residues. The ends lost 3 bases at V and 3 bases at J; junction bases unmatched: 1. The DNA of the CDR3 is TGTGCCACCTGGGATCCCACTGGTTGGTTCAAGATATTT. It codes for CATWDPTGWFKIF.

This clone was seen more than once but under ten times. The chain has TRGV8 and TRGJP2. This CDR3 comprises 15 residues. Germline CDR1 reads VENAVY; CDR2 reads YDSYNSRV. The V and J ends lost 4 bases and 2 bases, in that order; junction bases with no gene match: 7. CDR3: CATWEDPSSDWIKTF. In DNA form, the CDR3 reads TGTGCCACCTGGGAAGACCCGAGTAGTGATTGGATCAAGACGTTT.

This chain uses TRGV3 with TRGJ1 or TRGJ2. Germline trimming cut 0 bases from V and 4 bases from J; bases unmatched to any gene: 6. Germline V gives CDR1 VTNTFY, CDR2 YDVSTARD (reference sequence). The CDR3 is made up of 14 amino acids. CDR3 nucleotide sequence: TGTGCCACCTGGGACAGGCTCTGGTATTATAAGAAACTCTTT. Translated: CATWDRLWYYKKLF.

J is TRGJ1 or TRGJ2 and V is TRGV8. The CDR3 loop spans 12 amino acids. The J segment lost 4 bases and the V segment lost 5 bases, leaving 5 bases of the junction unmatched. Germline V gives CDR1 VENAVY, CDR2 YDSYNSRV. The CDR3 loop reads CATWVSYYKKLF. The CDR3 bases are TGTGCCACCTGGGTGAGCTATTATAAGAAACTCTTT.

The genes are TRGV8 and TRGJ1 or TRGJ2. The V segment lost 3 bases and the J segment 3 bases; nucleotides outside the gene matches: 5. The CDR3 loop spans 13 amino acids. The germline CDR1 and CDR2 sequences are VENAVY and YDSYNSRV. The CDR3 region has the DNA TGTGCCACCTGGGATTGTCGTTATTATAAGAAACTCTTT. Translated, it gives CATWDCRYYKKLF.

The table lists this clone with a few counts. This chain connects TRGV2 to TRGJ1 or TRGJ2. V gave up 2 bases and J gave up 10 bases; unmatched junction bases: 5. Germline values: CDR1 EGSNGY, CDR2 YDSYNSKV. The CDR3 consists of 11 residues. CDR3 sequence: CATWDDMKKLF. CDR3 coding DNA: TGTGCCACCTGGGACGATATGAAGAAACTCTTT.